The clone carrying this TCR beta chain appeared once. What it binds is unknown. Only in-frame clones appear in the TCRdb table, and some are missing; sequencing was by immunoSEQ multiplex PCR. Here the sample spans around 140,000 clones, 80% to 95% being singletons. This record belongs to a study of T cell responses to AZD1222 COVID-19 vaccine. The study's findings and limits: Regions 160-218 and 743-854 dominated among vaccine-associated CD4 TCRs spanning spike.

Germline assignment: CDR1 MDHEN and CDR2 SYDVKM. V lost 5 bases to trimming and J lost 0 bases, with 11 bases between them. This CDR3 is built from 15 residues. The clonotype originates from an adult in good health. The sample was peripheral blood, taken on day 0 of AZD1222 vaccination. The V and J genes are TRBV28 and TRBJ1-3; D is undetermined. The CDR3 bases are TGTGCCAGCAGTCAGCCCGGTGCCTCTGGAAACACCATATATTTT. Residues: CASSQPGASGNTIYF.